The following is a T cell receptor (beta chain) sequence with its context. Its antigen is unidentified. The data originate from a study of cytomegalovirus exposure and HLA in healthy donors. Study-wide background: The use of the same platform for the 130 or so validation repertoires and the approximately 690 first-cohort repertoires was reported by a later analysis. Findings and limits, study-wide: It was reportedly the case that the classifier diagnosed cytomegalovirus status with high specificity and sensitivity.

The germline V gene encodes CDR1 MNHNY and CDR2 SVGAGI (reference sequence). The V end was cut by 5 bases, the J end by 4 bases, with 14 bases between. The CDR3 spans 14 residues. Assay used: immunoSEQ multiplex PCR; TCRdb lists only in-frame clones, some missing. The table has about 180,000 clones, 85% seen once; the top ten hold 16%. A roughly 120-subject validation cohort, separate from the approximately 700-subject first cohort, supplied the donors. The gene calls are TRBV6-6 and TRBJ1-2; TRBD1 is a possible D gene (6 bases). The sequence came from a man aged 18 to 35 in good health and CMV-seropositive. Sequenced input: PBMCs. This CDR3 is CASSPSDRRYGYTF. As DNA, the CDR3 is TGTGCCAGCAGTCCTTCGGACAGACGCTATGGCTACACCTTC.